This TCR beta chain was identified in a study of T cell changes during pregnancy in multiple sclerosis. The data were produced by immunoSEQ multiplex PCR, yet TCRdb's version contains in-frame clones alone and is incomplete. Of about 34,000 clones listed, roughly 90% are singletons. The CDR3 runs 13 residues. Germline V gene lookup returns CDR1 LGHNA and CDR2 YNFKEQ. Deletions cut 3 bases from V and 5 bases from J, with 9 bases between. The rearrangement joins TRBV4-2 to TRBJ2-3; D is ambiguous. The material was CD8+ T cells from peripheral blood mononuclear cells, obtained in the third trimester of pregnancy. This receptor was obtained from a female donor with multiple sclerosis, enrolled in a pregnancy study. CDR3 DNA: TGTGCCAGCAGCCACGGTTACGTAGATACGCAGTATTTT. Its protein product is CASSHGYVDTQYF.